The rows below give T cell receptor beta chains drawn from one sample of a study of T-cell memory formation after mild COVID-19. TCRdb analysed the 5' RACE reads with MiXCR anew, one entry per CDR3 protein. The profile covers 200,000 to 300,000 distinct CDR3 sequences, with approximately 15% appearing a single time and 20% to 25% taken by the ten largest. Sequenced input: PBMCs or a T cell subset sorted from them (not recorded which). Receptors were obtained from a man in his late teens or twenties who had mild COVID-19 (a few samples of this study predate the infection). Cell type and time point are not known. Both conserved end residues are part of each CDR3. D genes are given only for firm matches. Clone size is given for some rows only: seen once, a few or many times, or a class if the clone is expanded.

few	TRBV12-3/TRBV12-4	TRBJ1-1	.	TGTGCCAGCAGTAACCAGGTTAACACTGAAGCTTTCTTT	CASSNQVNTEAFF
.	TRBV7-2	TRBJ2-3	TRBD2	TGTGCCAGCAGCTCGGTACTAGCGTCCCCCAGGGATACGCAGTATTTT	CASSSVLASPRDTQYF
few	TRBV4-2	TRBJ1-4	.	TGTGCCAGCAGCCCGAAGGTTCGGAGGGGCTCAACTAATGAAAAACTGTTTTTT	CASSPKVRRGSTNEKLFF
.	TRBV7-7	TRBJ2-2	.	TGTGCCAGCAGCCCCCGGGGGTCAAACACCGGGGAGCTGTTTTTT	CASSPRGSNTGELFF
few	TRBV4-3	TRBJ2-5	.	TGCGCCAGCAGCCAAGGTGTGGTGAGGGGCGGGGAGACCCAGTACTTC	CASSQGVVRGGETQYF
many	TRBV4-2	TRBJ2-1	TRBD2	TGTGCCAGCAGCCCTGCGACTAGCCGCGCCTACAATGAGCAGTTCTTC	CASSPATSRAYNEQFF
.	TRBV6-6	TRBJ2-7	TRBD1	TGTGCCAGCAGTCCATCGACAGGGTTGGGTTCTTACGAGCAGTACTTC	CASSPSTGLGSYEQYF
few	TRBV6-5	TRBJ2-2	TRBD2	TGTGCCAGCAGTCAAACGCCGGGGGGGCCTGGCACCGGGGAGCTGTTTTTT	CASSQTPGGPGTGELFF
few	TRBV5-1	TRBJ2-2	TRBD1	TGCGCCAGCAGCGAGACAGGGGGAGACACCGGGGAGCTGTTTTTT	CASSETGGDTGELFF
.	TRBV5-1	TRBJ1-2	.	TGCGCCAGCAGCTTGGCGGGAGACTATGGCTACACCTTC	CASSLAGDYGYTF
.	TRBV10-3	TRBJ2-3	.	TGTGCCATCGCCCCGACGGGGGCGGGCACAGATACGCAGTATTTT	CAIAPTGAGTDTQYF
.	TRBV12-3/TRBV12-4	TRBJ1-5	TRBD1	TGTGCCAGCAGCAGACAGGGGGCTAATCAGCCCCAGCATTTT	CASSRQGANQPQHF
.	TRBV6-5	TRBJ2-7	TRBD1	TGTGCCAGCAGCCGGGGCGGGACAGGGTCCTACGAGCAGTACTTC	CASSRGGTGSYEQYF
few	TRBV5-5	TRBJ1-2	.	TGTGCCAGCAGCTTGGCAACAGACTATGGCTACACCTTC	CASSLATDYGYTF
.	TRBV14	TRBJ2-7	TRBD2	TGTGCCAGCAGCCAACTAGCGGGGGGGCACAACGAGCAGTACTTC	CASSQLAGGHNEQYF
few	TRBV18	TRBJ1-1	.	TGTGCCAGCTCACCACCGGGACCCTCAGCGGACACTGAAGCTTTCTTT	CASSPPGPSADTEAFF
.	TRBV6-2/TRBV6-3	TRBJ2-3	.	TGTGCCAGCAGTCGGACAGTAGATACGCAGTATTTT	CASSRTVDTQYF
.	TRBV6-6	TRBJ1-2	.	TGTGCCAGCAGTCACCGGGACCAAGCTAACTATGGCTACACCTTC	CASSHRDQANYGYTF
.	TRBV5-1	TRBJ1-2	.	TGCGCCAGCAGCTTGGACGGGGCTCGAGATGGCTACACCTTC	CASSLDGARDGYTF
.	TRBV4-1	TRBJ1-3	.	TGCGCCAGCAGCCAAGGAAGGGCCCGGCAGGGGCGAGGGAACACCATATATTTT	CASSQGRARQGRGNTIYF
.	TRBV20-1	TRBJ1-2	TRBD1	TGCAGGGTCGCCCTGCGGACAGGGAAACGAGGCTACACCTTC	CRVALRTGKRGYTF
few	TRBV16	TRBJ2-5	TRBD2	TGTGCCAGCAGCCGGCGGGGGGCCAGTGGAGAGACCCAGTACTTC	CASSRRGASGETQYF
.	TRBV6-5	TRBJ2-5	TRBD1	TGTGCCAGCAGTTACACTTGGACAGGGCGGGAGACCCAGTACTTC	CASSYTWTGRETQYF
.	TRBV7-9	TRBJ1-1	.	TGTGCCAGCAGGCAACCCAAGTCAGGCACTGAAGCTTTCTTT	CASRQPKSGTEAFF
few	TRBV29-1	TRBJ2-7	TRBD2	TGCAGCGTGTGGCGGCTAGCGGGTGTCTCCTACGAGCAGTACTTC	CSVWRLAGVSYEQYF
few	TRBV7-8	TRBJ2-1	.	TGTGCCAGCAGCTTAAGCCGGTCCATTTCGGGTGAGCAGTTCTTC	CASSLSRSISGEQFF
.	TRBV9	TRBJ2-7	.	TGTGCCAGCAGCGTAGGCGGAAGCTCCTACGAGCAGTACTTC	CASSVGGSSYEQYF
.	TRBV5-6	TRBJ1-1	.	TGTGCCAGCAGCCTAGCACGTGAAGCTTTCTTT	CASSLAREAFF
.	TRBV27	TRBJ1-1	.	TGTGCCAGCAGTTTACCCGGCCTGCGGAACACTGAAGCTTTCTTT	CASSLPGLRNTEAFF
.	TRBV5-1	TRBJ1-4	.	TGCGCCAGCAGCTCCACAGGGATTAATGAAAAACTGTTTTTT	CASSSTGINEKLFF
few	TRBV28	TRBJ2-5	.	TGTGCCAGGGTGGGAGTGAGGGAAGAGACCCAGTACTTC	CARVGVREETQYF
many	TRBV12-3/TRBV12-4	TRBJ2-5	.	TGTGCCAGCAGTTTAGCGGTCGAAGGGGCCCAGTACTTC	CASSLAVEGAQYF
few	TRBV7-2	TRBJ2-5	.	TGTGCCAGCAGCCCCTGGCGCGCACAGCAAGAGACCCAGTACTTC	CASSPWRAQQETQYF
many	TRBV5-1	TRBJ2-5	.	TGCGCCAGCAGCTGGAGGCAGGTCCAAGAGACCCAGTACTTC	CASSWRQVQETQYF
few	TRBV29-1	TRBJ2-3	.	TGCAGCGCCGTAGTCGTCACAGATACGCAGTATTTT	CSAVVVTDTQYF
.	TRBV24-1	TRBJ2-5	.	TGTGCCACCAGTGGCGCCGGGACGGCGGAAGAGACCCAGTACTTC	CATSGAGTAEETQYF
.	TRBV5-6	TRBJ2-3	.	TGTGCCAGCAGCTCGGATTGGGCCATCATCACAGATACGCAGTATTTT	CASSSDWAIITDTQYF
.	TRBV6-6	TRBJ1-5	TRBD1	TGTGCCAGCAGCTATTTTGAGACAGGGTCGAGAATTGGGGGCAATCAGCCCCAGCATTTT	CASSYFETGSRIGGNQPQHF
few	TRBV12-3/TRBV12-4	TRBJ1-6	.	TGTGCCAGCAGTCCAGGGAACGGGGGATCACCCCTCCACTTT	CASSPGNGGSPLHF
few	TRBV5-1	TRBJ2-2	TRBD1	TGCGCCAGCAGCTTGGTGTTGGGCACCAGGGGGCGCGACACCGGGGAGCTGTTTTTT	CASSLVLGTRGRDTGELFF
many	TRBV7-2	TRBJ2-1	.	TGTGCCAGCAGCTTAGTCTCCAGACACAATGAGCAGTTCTTC	CASSLVSRHNEQFF